Below, 19 T cell receptor beta chains from the same sample are listed, as sequenced in a study of cytomegalovirus exposure and HLA in healthy donors. The PCR was carried out with 60 Vbeta primers and 13 Jbeta primers. Only in-frame clones appear in the TCRdb table, and some are missing; sequencing was by immunoSEQ multiplex PCR. The data hold about 130,000 clones, with roughly four fifths observed a single time. Specimen: PBMCs. All receptors come from a man aged 50 to 59 in good health and CMV-seronegative.

The rearrangement joins TRBV5-6 to TRBJ2-2; 10 positions match TRBD2. Trimming took 4 bases from V and 6 from J; bases not matched to a gene: 9. Germline CDR1 reads SGHDT; CDR2 reads YYEEEE. The length of the CDR3 is 16 residues. This chain's CDR3 is CASSPGTSELAGELFF. For the CDR3, the DNA is TGTGCCAGCAGCCCCGGGACTAGCGAGTTAGCCGGGGAGCTGTTTTTT.

The V gene is TRBV7-3, the J gene TRBJ1-6, with 10 bases lining up with TRBD1. The ends lost 5 bases at V and 7 bases at J; junction bases unmatched: 5. Germline V gene data show CDR1 as SGHTA and CDR2 as FQGTGA. The CDR3 contains 15 residues. The CDR3 nucleotides read TGTGCCAGCAGCGCGACAGGGGGCTCGAATTCACCCCTCCACTTT. Residues: CASSATGGSNSPLHF.

This rearrangement joins TRBV11-2 to TRBJ1-4, with D tentatively TRBD1 (5 bases). The V gene lost 3 bases and the J gene lost 3 bases, with 14 bases spanning the gap. The CDR3 has 16 residues. Germline lookup yields CDR1 SGHAT and CDR2 FQNNGV. Here the CDR3 reads CASSFWRGRSNEKLFF. CDR3 nucleotides: TGTGCCAGCAGCTTTTGGAGGGGCAGATCTAATGAAAAACTGTTTTTT.

The gene calls are TRBV5-1 and TRBJ2-2; 8 bases map to TRBD1. The CDR3 has 17 amino acids. CDR1 is SGHRS and CDR2 is YFSETQ in the germline V gene. Trimming cost V 3 bases and J 5 bases; bases outside gene matches: 12. CDR3 coding DNA: TGCGCCAGCAGCTCAACTTTTACAGGGGGGAGGACCGGGGAGCTGTTTTTT. Its translation is CASSSTFTGGRTGELFF.

V gene TRBV29-1 combines with J gene TRBJ2-1; D is perhaps TRBD1 (5 bases). The CDR3 runs 13 residues. V lost 6 bases and J lost 8, with 17 bases in between. CDR1 and CDR2 from the germline V gene are SQVTM and ANQGSEA. Here the CDR3 reads CSVTQGARDEQFF. Here the CDR3 DNA reads TGCAGCGTAACTCAAGGGGCTCGGGATGAGCAGTTCTTC.

This clone was picked up a small number of times. The V and J genes are TRBV7-9 and TRBJ2-2; possible D gene TRBD2, 6 bases. The CDR3 is 15 amino acids. V was cut by 0 bases and J by 1 base, with 6 bases left in between. CDR1 and CDR2 from the germline V gene are SEHNR and FQNEAQ (reference sequence). The CDR3 DNA sequence: TGTGCCAGCAGCTTAGCGGGGGGGAACACCGGGGAGCTGTTTTTT. The encoded protein is CASSLAGGNTGELFF.

V and J are TRBV5-1 and TRBJ2-5; D perhaps matches TRBD1 (5 bases). Trimming took 3 bases from V and 5 from J, leaving 11 bases between them. This CDR3 is built from 13 residues. The germline V gene has CDR1 SGHRS and CDR2 YFSETQ. The CDR3 reads CASSSQGRETQYF. The CDR3 coding sequence is TGCGCCAGCAGCTCCCAGGGTAGGGAGACCCAGTACTTC.

The genes are TRBV11-3 and TRBJ2-3, with D hard to call. The V gene's germline CDR1 is SGHNT and CDR2 YENEEA. The CDR3 is 12 amino acids. The V gene lost 0 bases and the J gene lost 5 bases, with 3 bases spanning the gap. CDR3 loop: CASSLDRDTQYF. The CDR3 DNA is TGTGCCAGCAGCTTAGATCGAGATACGCAGTATTTT.

The rearrangement joins TRBV5-4 to TRBJ2-5; 7 bases are shared with TRBD1. After removal of 5 bases from V and 4 bases from J, the junction contained 11 bases not matched to a gene. This CDR3 spans 15 amino acids. Germline V lookup: CDR1 SGHNT, CDR2 YYREEE (reference sequence). The CDR3 sequence is CASREQGIAGETQYF. The CDR3 DNA reads as TGTGCCAGCAGGGAACAGGGGATCGCGGGAGAGACCCAGTACTTC.

Details on this clone: One end of the junction does not line up with germline, which may come from a read error. The chain carries TRBV12-5 and TRBJ1-1; D might be TRBD1 (6 bases). This CDR3 has 13 amino acids. CDR1 is LGHNT, CDR2 FRNRAP, per germline. The CDR3 nucleotides are TGTGCTAGTGGCGGGGGGGGCGGCACTGGAGCTTTCTTT. Translation: CASGGGGGTGAFF.

V and J are TRBV6-5 and TRBJ1-2, with D possibly being TRBD1 (5 bases). The CDR3 contains 13 residues. Germline V gives CDR1 MNHEY, CDR2 SVGAGI. V lost 6 bases, J lost 3 bases, and 11 bases lay in between. CDR3: CASSPGTHYGYTF. The DNA for the CDR3 is TGTGCCAGCAGCCCCGGGACTCACTATGGCTACACCTTC.

The chain recombines TRBV4-1 with TRBJ1-5; D perhaps matches TRBD1 (5 bases). V was trimmed by 0 bases and J by 6 bases, leaving 12 bases between them. CDR3 size: 15 residues. CDR1 and CDR2 from the germline V gene are MGHRA and YSYEKL. This CDR3 reads CASSQEAREVQPQHF. As DNA, the CDR3 is TGCGCCAGCAGCCAAGAAGCCAGGGAGGTTCAGCCCCAGCATTTT.

The V call is TRBV7-2, the J call TRBJ2-2, with D perhaps matching TRBD1 (6 bases). This CDR3 region has 15 residues. Germline V gene sequence: CDR1 SGHTA, CDR2 FQGNSA. The V gene lost 1 base and the J gene lost 5 bases, with 11 bases spanning the gap. CDR3 nucleotide sequence: TGTGCCAGCAGCTTAGGACAGGTGGGGACCGGGGAGCTGTTTTTT. Translation gives CASSLGQVGTGELFF.

The chain combines TRBV5-1 with TRBJ2-5; tentative D call: TRBD1 (6 bases). The V end lost 0 bases, the J end lost 1 base, and 10 bases lay between the germline ends. This CDR3 is built from 15 residues. CDR1 SGHRS and CDR2 YFSETQ come from the germline V gene. The CDR3 protein is CASSLVGDTQETQYF. The CDR3, as DNA: TGCGCCAGCAGCTTGGTAGGGGACACCCAAGAGACCCAGTACTTC. Combining the CDR3 with reference TRBV5-1 and TRBJ2-5 gives the whole variable domain KAGVTQTPRYLIKTRGQQVTLSCSPISGHRSVSWYQQTPGQGLQFLFEYFSETQRNKGNFPGRFSGRQFSNSRSEMNVSTLELGDSALYLCASSLVGDTQETQYFGPGTRLLVL.

The rearrangement links TRBV13 to TRBJ1-2, with 8 nucleotides matching TRBD1. The CDR3 is made up of 14 amino acids. The V gene's germline CDR1 is PRHDT and CDR2 FYEKMQ (reference sequence). V was pared by 5 bases and J by 7 bases, with 9 bases of the junction left unmatched. CDR3 sequence (DNA): TGTGCCAGCAGCCAGCCAGGGGGCGCGGGTGGCTACACCTTC. Translation: CASSQPGGAGGYTF. The entire variable domain, with the rest obtained from reference TRBV13 and TRBJ1-2, is as follows: AAGVIQSPRHLIKEKRETATLKCYPIPRHDTVYWYQQGPGQDPQFLISFYEKMQSDKGSIPDRFSAQQFSDYHSELNMSSLELGDSALYFCASSQPGGAGGYTFGSGTRLTVV.

This clone is termed medium-sized. The chain carries TRBV7-9 and TRBJ2-1; TRBD1 is a possible D gene (6 bases). Trimming left V 0 bases short and J 8 bases short, with 11 bases between. Per the germline V gene, CDR1 is SEHNR and CDR2 is FQNEAQ (reference sequence). The CDR3 consists of 14 residues. CDR3 in DNA: TGTGCCAGCAGCTTAGCCCGGCAGGGGTATGAGCAGTTCTTC. Translation: CASSLARQGYEQFF.

J is TRBJ1-6 and V is TRBV7-2, with TRBD1 matching 10 bases. From germline, CDR1 is SGHTA and CDR2 FQGNSA. This CDR3 contains 15 residues. V was clipped by 0 bases and J by 9 bases; unmatched bases: 2. CDR3 amino acids: CASSLATGGGSPLHF. The CDR3 nucleotides are TGTGCCAGCAGCTTAGCGACAGGGGGCGGTTCACCCCTCCACTTT. The variable domain in full, with the rest retrieved from reference TRBV7-2 and TRBJ1-6, is GAGVSQSPSNKVTEKGKDVELRCDPISGHTALYWYRQSLGQGLEFLIYFQGNSAPDKSGLPSDRFSAERTGGSVSTLTIQRTQQEDSAVYLCASSLATGGGSPLHFGNGTRLTVT.

The chain has TRBV4-1 and TRBJ2-1, with D hard to call. This CDR3 region has 12 residues. Between the trimmed V and J ends, which lost 0 bases and 9 bases, there was a span of 6 bases. Germline CDR1 reads MGHRA; CDR2 reads YSYEKL. The CDR3 DNA reads TGCGCCAGCAGCCAAGATCTCGGTGAGCAGTTCTTC. Translation gives CASSQDLGEQFF.

The chain links TRBV2 to TRBJ2-7, with 7 bases aligning to TRBD2. The CDR3 extends over 17 amino acids. The junction had 11 bases not matched to a gene; V was cut back by 2 bases and J by 1 base. Germline loops: CDR1 SNHLY, CDR2 FYNNEI. CDR3 in amino acids: CASSEISPAGTSYEQYF. In DNA, the CDR3 is TGTGCCAGCAGTGAAATCTCCCCAGCGGGGACTTCCTACGAGCAGTACTTC.